The next 16 T cell receptor beta chains were all read from a single sample in a study of blood T cell repertoires in COVID-19. Clones were read by immunoSEQ multiplex PCR, and TCRdb kept only the in-frame ones, dropping some. The repertoire includes about 390,000 clones, approximately 87% of them detected once, and roughly 2% sits in the top ten. The sample taken for sequencing was peripheral blood. Source of these receptors: a woman in her fifties or sixties with COVID-19, enrolled during active disease.

This chain joins TRBV12-5 and TRBJ2-5, with D maybe TRBD1 (5 bases). The V end was cut by 2 bases, the J end by 1 base, with 11 bases between. CDR1 and CDR2 (germline): LGHNT, FRNRAP. The CDR3 contains 15 residues. Here the CDR3 reads CASGLPRGSQETQYF. CDR3 nucleotides: TGTGCTAGTGGTTTGCCAAGGGGCAGCCAAGAGACCCAGTACTTC. The full variable domain, its missing parts supplied by reference TRBV12-5 and TRBJ2-5, is DARVTQTPRHKVTEMGQEVTMRCQPILGHNTVFWYRQTMMQGLELLAYFRNRAPLDDSGMPKDRFSAEMPDATLATLKIQPSEPRDSAVYFCASGLPRGSQETQYFGPGTRLLVL.

The rearrangement joins TRBV5-1 to TRBJ1-2; 8 bases match TRBD1. V gave up 4 bases and J gave up 6 bases; unmatched junction bases: 5. The CDR3 runs 13 residues. The germline V gene encodes CDR1 SGHRS and CDR2 YFSETQ. The CDR3 reads CASSRTGYDGYTF. The DNA for the CDR3 is TGCGCCAGCAGCCGGACAGGGTATGATGGCTACACCTTC. Full variable domain (outside the CDR3, taken from reference TRBV5-1 and TRBJ1-2): KAGVTQTPRYLIKTRGQQVTLSCSPISGHRSVSWYQQTPGQGLQFLFEYFSETQRNKGNFPGRFSGRQFSNSRSEMNVSTLELGDSALYLCASSRTGYDGYTFGSGTRLTVV.

Of note for this clone: Other nucleotide sequences from this sample produce the same CDR3. J is TRBJ2-7 and V is TRBV11-2, with D unresolved. This CDR3 spans 14 amino acids. Trimming cost V 1 base and J 0 bases, with 7 bases left between them. CDR1 and CDR2 from the germline V gene are SGHAT and FQNNGV. The chain's CDR3 is CASSLGGSSYEQYF. The DNA of the CDR3 is TGTGCCAGCAGCTTAGGCGGCAGCTCCTACGAGCAGTACTTC. Full variable domain (rest looked up from reference TRBV11-2 and TRBJ2-7): EAGVAQSPRYKIIEKRQSVAFWCNPISGHATLYWYQQILGQGPKLLIQFQNNGVVDDSQLPKDRFSAERLKGVDSTLKIQPAKLEDSAVYLCASSLGGSSYEQYFGPGTRLTVT.

The chain recombines TRBV29-1 with TRBJ1-2; 8 positions match TRBD1. V was pared by 1 base and J by 4 bases, with 5 bases of the junction left unmatched. The CDR3 runs to 14 residues. Germline-derived CDR1 and CDR2 are SQVTM and ANQGSEA. The CDR3 spells CSVEGTGRSYGYTF. DNA for the CDR3: TGCAGCGTTGAAGGGACAGGGAGGAGCTATGGCTACACCTTC.

J is TRBJ1-4 and V is TRBV6-5, with D possibly being TRBD1 (6 bases). CDR1 is MNHEY, CDR2 SVGAGI, per germline. Trimming removed 5 bases from V and 8 bases from J, with 15 bases in between. The CDR3 spans 14 residues. DNA for the CDR3: TGTGCCAGCAGTCCAACAGGGTTTCGAGAAAAACTGTTTTTT. It specifies CASSPTGFREKLFF.

This rearrangement joins TRBV6-5 to TRBJ1-1, with a possible D match to TRBD1 (5 bases). The V end was cut by 4 bases, the J end by 1 base, with 10 bases between. The germline gives CDR1 MNHEY, CDR2 SVGAGI. CDR3 size: 14 residues. DNA for the CDR3: TGTGCCAGCAGTTGGGTGGGGGGGAACACTGAAGCTTTCTTT. It encodes CASSWVGGNTEAFF.

The V gene is TRBV4-2, the J gene TRBJ2-4, with 11 nucleotides matching TRBD1. The CDR3 spans 16 residues. V shed 4 bases and J 0 bases; nucleotides not matched to a gene: 2. Germline lookup yields CDR1 LGHNA and CDR2 YNFKEQ. CDR3 protein: CASSPDRGPAKNIQYF. For the CDR3, the DNA is TGTGCCAGCAGCCCGGACAGGGGGCCAGCCAAAAACATTCAGTACTTC.

This clone was found once. This sequence joins TRBV18 and TRBJ2-7, with no clear D. Looked up from germline, CDR1 is KGHSH and CDR2 is LQKENI. V lost 1 base and J lost 3, with 13 bases in between. This CDR3 has 15 residues. The CDR3 DNA is TGTGCCAGCTCACCACTTTACACGATCCACTACGAGCAGTACTTC. It yields the protein CASSPLYTIHYEQYF. Drawing the rest from reference TRBV18 and TRBJ2-7, the complete variable domain is NAGVMQNPRHLVRRRGQEARLRCSPMKGHSHVYWYRQLPEEGLKFMVYLQKENIIDESGMPKERFSAEFPKEGPSILRIQQVVRGDSAAYFCASSPLYTIHYEQYFGPGTRLTVT.

V usage is TRBV30 and J usage is TRBJ1-2; TRBD1 agrees at 8 bases. Per the germline V gene, CDR1 is GTSNPN and CDR2 is SVGIG (reference sequence). V gave up 8 bases and J gave up 4 bases; unmatched junction bases: 12. This CDR3 region has 14 residues. The CDR3 coding sequence is TGTGCCCTCCGGGGGACAGGCCCTTTCTATGGCTACACCTTC. This sequence encodes CALRGTGPFYGYTF.

This CDR3 is CASSPQGTGYTF. CDR3 DNA: TGTGCCAGCAGTCCACAGGGAACCGGCTACACCTTC. V and J are TRBV6-5 and TRBJ1-2; possible D gene TRBD1, 6 bases. This CDR3 has 12 amino acids. V gave up 5 bases and J gave up 8 bases, with 12 bases separating them. CDR1 is MNHEY, CDR2 SVGAGI, per germline.

The chain carries TRBV19 and TRBJ2-1; D is perhaps TRBD2 (5 bases). With 6 bases removed from V and 1 base from J, the gap between germline ends came to 16 bases. Germline V gives CDR1 LNHDA, CDR2 SQIVND (reference sequence). CDR3 size: 16 residues. CDR3 amino acids: CASRTHTRESYNEQFF. The CDR3 bases are TGTGCCAGTAGGACCCATACAAGGGAGTCCTACAATGAGCAGTTCTTC.

The rearrangement uses TRBV25-1 and TRBJ1-1; tentative D call: TRBD1 (5 bases). This CDR3 region has 14 residues. Trimming took 1 base from V and 9 from J, leaving 15 bases between them. Germline V gene data show CDR1 as MGHDK and CDR2 as SYGVNS. The CDR3 nucleotides read TGTGCCAGCAGTGAATTTCTAGGGGCCGATCAAGCTTTCTTT. Protein: CASSEFLGADQAFF.

V and J are TRBV4-1 and TRBJ1-2, with 10 bases that match TRBD1. The CDR3 length is 15 residues. The V gene's germline CDR1 is MGHRA and CDR2 YSYEKL. J was trimmed by 8 bases and V by 2 bases; bases with no gene match: 8. CDR3 DNA sequence: TGCGCCAGCAGCCAACCGGGACAGGGGATTTACGGCTACACCTTC. The encoded protein is CASSQPGQGIYGYTF.

In its sample, this clone was seen a few times. V gene TRBV4-1 combines with J gene TRBJ1-1, with D unclear. Per the germline V gene, CDR1 is MGHRA and CDR2 is YSYEKL. The CDR3 has 15 residues. The V gene lost 2 bases and the J gene lost 3 bases, with 13 bases spanning the gap. The CDR3 protein is CASSQYSTADTEAFF. The DNA for the CDR3 is TGCGCCAGCAGCCAATACTCGACGGCGGACACTGAAGCTTTCTTT.

The table lists this clone with a count of one. The rearrangement uses TRBV30 and TRBJ1-3; possible D gene TRBD1, 5 bases. Trimming pared 2 bases from V and 7 bases from J, leaving 24 bases between. From germline, CDR1 is GTSNPN and CDR2 SVGIG (reference sequence). CDR3 length: 17 amino acids. The CDR3 is CAWSTLPPGTSINTIYF. The CDR3 nucleotides are TGTGCCTGGAGTACCCTCCCCCCGGGGACTTCCATTAACACCATATATTTT. The full variable domain, with the rest looked up from reference TRBV30 and TRBJ1-3, is SQTIHQWPATLVQPVGSPLSLECTVEGTSNPNLYWYRQAAGRGLQLLFYSVGIGQISSEVPQNLSASRPQDRQFILSSKKLLLSDSGFYLCAWSTLPPGTSINTIYFGEGSWLTVV.

The chain uses TRBV11-2 and TRBJ2-7; 9 bases align to TRBD1. The CDR3 covers 14 residues. The junction had 7 bases not matched to a gene; V was cut back by 5 bases and J by 5 bases. Per germline, CDR1 SGHAT and CDR2 FQNNGV. The CDR3 DNA reads as TGTGCCAGCAGCAAGGGACAGGGAGTTAACGAGCAGTACTTC. It yields the protein CASSKGQGVNEQYF.